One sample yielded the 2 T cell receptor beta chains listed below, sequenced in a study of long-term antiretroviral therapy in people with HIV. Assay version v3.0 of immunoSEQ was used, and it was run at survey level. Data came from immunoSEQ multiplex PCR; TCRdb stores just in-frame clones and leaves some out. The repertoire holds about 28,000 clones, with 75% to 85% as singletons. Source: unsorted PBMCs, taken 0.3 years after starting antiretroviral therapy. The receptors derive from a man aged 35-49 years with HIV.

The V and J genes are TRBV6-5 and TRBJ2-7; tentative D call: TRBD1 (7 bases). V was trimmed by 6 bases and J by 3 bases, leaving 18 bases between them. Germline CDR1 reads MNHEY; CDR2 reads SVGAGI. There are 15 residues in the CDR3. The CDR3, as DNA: TGTGCCAGCAGGTACAGGGGTCTCGGGGGCTACGAGCAGTACTTC. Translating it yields CASRYRGLGGYEQYF.

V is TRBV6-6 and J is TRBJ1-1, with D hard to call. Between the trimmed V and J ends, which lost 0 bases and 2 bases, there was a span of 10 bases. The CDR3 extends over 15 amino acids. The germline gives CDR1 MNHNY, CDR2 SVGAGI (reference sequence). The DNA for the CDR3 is TGTGCCAGCAGTTACTCGAGGACGGTCAACACTGAAGCTTTCTTT. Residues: CASSYSRTVNTEAFF.